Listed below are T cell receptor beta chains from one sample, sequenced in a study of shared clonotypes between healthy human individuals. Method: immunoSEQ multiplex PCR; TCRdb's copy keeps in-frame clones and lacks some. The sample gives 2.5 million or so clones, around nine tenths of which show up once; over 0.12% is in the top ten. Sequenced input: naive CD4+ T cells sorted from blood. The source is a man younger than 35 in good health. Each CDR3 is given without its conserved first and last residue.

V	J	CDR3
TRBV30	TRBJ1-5	AWSVGINSNQPQH
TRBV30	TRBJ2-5	AWSFPRLAGVGETQY
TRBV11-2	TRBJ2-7	ASSRLAGGLYEQY
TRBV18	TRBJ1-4	ASSPGKGPGKLF
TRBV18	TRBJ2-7	ASSPPLYVYEQY
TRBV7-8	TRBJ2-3	ASSLMSRASDTQY
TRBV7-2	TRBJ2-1	ASSFLRGYRNEQF
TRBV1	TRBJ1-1	TSSQSIEAF
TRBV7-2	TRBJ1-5	ASSFVGGNQPQH
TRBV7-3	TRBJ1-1	ASSLTMNTEAF
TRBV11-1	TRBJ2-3	ASSQSLAGGPQDTQY
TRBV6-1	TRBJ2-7	ASSRADLGYEQY
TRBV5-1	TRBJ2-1	ASSGSDGTYNEQF
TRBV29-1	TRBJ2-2	SNRLIMSGELF
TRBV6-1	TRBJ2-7	ASDTRVPNYEQY
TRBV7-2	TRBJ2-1	ASSLGYASGILNEQF